Here is one TCR beta chain with its context. MiXCR, run by TCRdb on the RT-PCR reads, gives a single entry per CDR3 protein. The sample holds about 410,000 distinct CDR3 sequences, around 16% seen once. These data belong to a study of patients and donors after allogeneic stem cell transplantation. Sequencing used blood, either unsorted or a sorted T cell fraction (not recorded which). The clonotype originates from a human donor who was either an allogeneic HSCT recipient or a stem cell or donor lymphocyte infusion donor (not recorded which). It is not recorded whose cells these are; they may come from a transplant donor.

CDR3 in DNA: TGTGCCAGCAGCCAAGAGGGGACAGGGTCTGGCTACACCTTC. Its translation is CASSQEGTGSGYTF. The V call is TRBV3-1, the J call TRBJ1-2, with 9 bases that match TRBD1. CDR1 and CDR2 (germline): LGHDT, YNNKEL (reference sequence). V trimming: 0 bases; J trimming: 7 bases; junction bases outside the gene matches: 3. CDR3 size: 14 residues.